The present TCR beta chain was sequenced within a study of blood T cell repertoires in COVID-19 (dated by TCRdb to 2018 to 2021). Describing the broader study: Samples from collaborators originated in the United States, Italy and Spain and spanned both the acute and convalescent phases of COVID-19. The samples were drawn from the first 160 participants of the ongoing ImmuneRACE study and from 1,200 or so subjects provided by 6 global collaborators. The repertoires were made available in a free public database intended to serve as a resource for research on the immune response to SARS-CoV-2. The sample metadata nearly always contained a de-identified subject ID, COVID-19 status, age in years and sex. The prospective study material was composed of cDNA or gDNA derived from T cells, B-cell-depleted T cells, or PBMCs. The dataset comprised deeply sampled blood TCRbeta repertoires from subjects exposed to, actively infected with, or recovered from COVID-19. Where available, HLA class I and class II types were taken from metadata supplied by the sample provider and were not determined by assay-based typing. Results and caveats for the whole study, not just this receptor: How much clinical and demographic metadata was included differed by source and by participant, and the metadata was provided uncurated.

The collaborating institutions used their own protocols to collect whole blood in K2EDTA tubes. For TCRbeta analysis, collaborators shipped samples as frozen whole blood, isolated PBMCs, or DNA extracted from either of those sample types. TCRbeta CDR3 regions were amplified from genomic DNA by means of the immunoSEQ Assay, a bias-controlled multiplex PCR. On the authors' methods: Nucleated cell counts per sample were estimated from amplification of reference gene primers within the assay. To quantify the absolute abundance of each unique TCRbeta CDR3 rearrangement, sequence reads were collapsed and filtered. For each sample, productive Simpson clonality was calculated as the square root of Simpson's diversity index over productive rearrangements. Sourced from immuneACCESS, this table was stored by TCRdb with only in-frame sequences that have V and J called. A share of the clones is absent; for the studies checked, an unresolved V gene accounts for under half, and the remainder has no known explanation. That table gives V, J and clone size, and the DNA gave D and trimming. In this sample the table shows some 70,000 clones, over 75% of which occur a single time. The top ten clonotypes cover 2.5% to 3% of the sample.

The germline V gene (reference sequence) supplies CDR1 LNHDA and CDR2 SQIVND. Reading from cysteine to phenylalanine, the CDR3 counts 14 amino acids. Only CDR3 DNA remains: 42 bases, in frame from the first base. Compared with germline, V lacks 3 bases and J lacks 1 base; bases without a gene match: 2. About this clone: Its antigen target is currently unknown. No base-level quality is on record; no much larger clone is a single base apart.

The sequenced sample consisted of peripheral blood. This sequence originates from an elderly man with acute or convalescent COVID-19. The chain links TRBV19 with TRBJ1-1, with TRBD1 identical over 7 junction bases. The CDR3 protein sequence reads: CASSIGTENTEAFF. The DNA reads as follows: TGTGCCAGTAGTATTGGGACAGAGAACACTGAAGCTTTCTTT.